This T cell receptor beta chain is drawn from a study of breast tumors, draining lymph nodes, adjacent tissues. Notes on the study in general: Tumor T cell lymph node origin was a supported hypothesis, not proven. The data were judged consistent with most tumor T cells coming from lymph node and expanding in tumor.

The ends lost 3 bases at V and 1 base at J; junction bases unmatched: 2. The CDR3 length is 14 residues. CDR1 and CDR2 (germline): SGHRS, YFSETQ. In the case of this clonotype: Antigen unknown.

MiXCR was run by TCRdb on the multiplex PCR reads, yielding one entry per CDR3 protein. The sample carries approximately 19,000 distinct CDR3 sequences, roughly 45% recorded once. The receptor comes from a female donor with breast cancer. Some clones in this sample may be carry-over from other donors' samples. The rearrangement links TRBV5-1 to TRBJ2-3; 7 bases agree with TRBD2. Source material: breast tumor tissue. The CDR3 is CASSYAGGTDTQYF. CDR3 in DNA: TGCGCCAGCAGCTATGCGGGAGGCACAGATACGCAGTATTTT.